Below are 2 T cell receptor beta chains sequenced from a single sample in a study of spatial heterogeneity in lung cancer. Findings and caveats of the study: Expanded alpha and beta TCR counts within tumors tracked tumor mutation counts.

These receptors have no known antigen. Using its own MiXCR run on the 5' RACE reads, TCRdb lists one record per CDR3 protein. The sample records about 740 distinct CDR3 sequences, roughly two fifths being singletons. The time point was: sample taken at primary tumor resection. This sample comprised lung tumor tissue, obtained at surgery. These receptors originate from a male donor with early-stage non-small cell lung cancer.

This clonotype was observed a single time. The chain combines TRBV5-1 with TRBJ1-1; D call uncertain. Germline CDR1 is SGHRS and CDR2 is YFSETQ. Between the trimmed V and J ends, which lost 0 bases and 5 bases, there was a span of 11 bases. This CDR3 region has 14 residues. CDR3 amino acids: CASSLEGTGTEAFF. For the CDR3, the DNA is TGCGCCAGCAGCTTGGAAGGCACTGGAACTGAAGCTTTCTTT.

CDR3 loop: CASNQMNTEAFF. CDR3 nucleotides: TGTGCCAGCAACCAGATGAACACTGAAGCTTTCTTT. The chain recombines TRBV5-6 with TRBJ1-1; D gene ambiguous. The CDR3 covers 12 residues. The germline CDR1 and CDR2 sequences are SGHDT and YYEEEE. V was cut by 6 bases and J by 0 bases, with 6 bases left in between.